This record covers a single TCR delta chain. With CATT, TCRdb re-called clones from the RT-PCR reads. The sample yields under 8,500 delta-chain clones, about 23% seen once. This entry belongs to a study of gamma-delta T cells after stem cell transplantation. Germline V lookup: CDR1 GEAIGNYY, CDR2 EKD. Trimming took 1 base from V and 0 from J; bases not matched to a gene: 7. The CDR3 is made up of 18 amino acids. Material: gamma-delta T cells. The TCR originated in a human donor. It is not recorded whose cells these are; they may come from a transplant donor. The J gene is TRDJ1, the V gene TRDV2; 13 bases are a match to TRDD3. CDR3 in DNA: TGTGCCTGTGACACATTACTGGGGGATACGTCCTACACCGATAAACTCATCTTT. It codes for CACDTLLGDTSYTDKLIF.